These T cell receptor beta chains were read from a single sample in a study of Graves' ophthalmopathy and Graves' hyperthyroidism. TCRdb re-derived calls from the multiplex PCR reads in MiXCR, one entry per CDR3 protein. The sample carries about 340,000 distinct CDR3 sequences, 15% to 20% recorded once. Sequencing was performed on peripheral blood. The receptor source for this set is an adult man with Graves' ophthalmopathy. Both conserved end residues are part of each CDR3. Each record gives: D gene, CDR3 length, J gene, V gene, clone size, CDR3 DNA, CDR3 protein. The D gene is left open where the match is weak. Clone size is stated in some rows and not others, as once, few, many or a class when expanded.

- 16 TRBJ1-6 TRBV28 - TGTGCCAGCAGTCCAGACAGGACCTCCTATAATTCACCCCTCCACTTT CASSPDRTSYNSPLHF
- 15 TRBJ2-5 TRBV6-1 - TGTGCCAGCAGTCCCGGGACAGGCGGGAGGGCGACCCAGTACTTC CASSPGTGGRATQYF
TRBD2 14 TRBJ2-2 TRBV28 - TGTGCCAGCCTCAGGCGGGAGAGTACCGGGGAGCTGTTTTTT CASLRRESTGELFF
TRBD2 14 TRBJ2-5 TRBV6-1 - TGTGCCAGCGTGAAACGAGCGGGGGTGGAGACCCAGTACTTC CASVKRAGVETQYF
- 14 TRBJ2-7 TRBV6-1 many TGTGCCAGCAGGGGGACCGCCACTACCTACGAGCAGTACTTC CASRGTATTYEQYF
- 13 TRBJ1-1 TRBV12-3/TRBV12-4 - TGTGCCAGCAGTTGGGATAGAGGATCTGAAGCTTTCTTT CASSWDRGSEAFF
- 10 TRBJ2-5 TRBV30 few TGTGCCTGTTTTCAAGAGACCCAGTACTTC CACFQETQYF
- 17 TRBJ1-1 TRBV6-1 - TGTGCCAGCCACCTCCGCAGGGCAACCCTACCCAACCCTGAAGCTTTCTTT CASHLRRATLPNPEAFF
- 13 TRBJ1-6 TRBV12-3/TRBV12-4 many TGTGCCAGCAGTTTACTGGGGGACTCACCCCTCCACTTT CASSLLGDSPLHF
- 15 TRBJ2-5 TRBV12-3/TRBV12-4 many TGTGCCAGCAGTTTGGCGCAGGGAAACCAAGAGACCCAGTACTTC CASSLAQGNQETQYF
- 12 TRBJ2-2 TRBV2 many TGTGCCAGCCTCGGTAGGGCCGGGGAGCTGTTTTTT CASLGRAGELFF
TRBD2 16 TRBJ2-5 TRBV7-3 many TGTGCCAGCAGCTTCCGCCAGCGGGGGGCTGAAGAGACCCAGTACTTC CASSFRQRGAEETQYF
TRBD1 15 TRBJ2-7 TRBV20-1 many TGCAGTGCTAGTATTTCCCTGACAGGGGCCTACGAGCAGTACTTC CSASISLTGAYEQYF
- 10 TRBJ2-7 TRBV6-5 once TGTGCCAGCACGGGGTACGAGCAGTACTTC CASTGYEQYF
- 17 TRBJ1-3 TRBV5-1 many TGCGCCAGCAGCTTGGTTGAAGGGGCCACCTCTGGAAACACCATATATTTT CASSLVEGATSGNTIYF
- 14 TRBJ2-5 TRBV7-9 many TGTGCCAGCAGCAAAGGGACAGCGGGAGAGACCCAGTACTTC CASSKGTAGETQYF
- 15 TRBJ2-7 TRBV5-5 many TGTGCCAGCAGCTTGGCCGGGGGAGAGTTCCACGAGCAGTACTTC CASSLAGGEFHEQYF